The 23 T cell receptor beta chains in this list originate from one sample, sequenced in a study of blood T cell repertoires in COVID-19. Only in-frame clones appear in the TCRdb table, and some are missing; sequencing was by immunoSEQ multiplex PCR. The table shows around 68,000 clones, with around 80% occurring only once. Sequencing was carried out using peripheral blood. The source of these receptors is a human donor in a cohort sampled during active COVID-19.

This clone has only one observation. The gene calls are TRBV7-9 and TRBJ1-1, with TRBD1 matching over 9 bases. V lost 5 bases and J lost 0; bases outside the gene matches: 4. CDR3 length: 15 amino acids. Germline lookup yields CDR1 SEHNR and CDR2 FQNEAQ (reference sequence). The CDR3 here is CASSPDRGMNTEAFF. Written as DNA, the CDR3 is TGTGCCAGCAGCCCGGACAGGGGTATGAACACTGAAGCTTTCTTT. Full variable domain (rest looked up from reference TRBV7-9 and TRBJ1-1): DTGVSQNPRHKITKRGQNVTFRCDPISEHNRLYWYRQTLGQGPEFLTYFQNEAQLEKSRLLSDRFSAERPKGSFSTLEIQRTEQGDSAMYLCASSPDRGMNTEAFFGQGTRLTVV.

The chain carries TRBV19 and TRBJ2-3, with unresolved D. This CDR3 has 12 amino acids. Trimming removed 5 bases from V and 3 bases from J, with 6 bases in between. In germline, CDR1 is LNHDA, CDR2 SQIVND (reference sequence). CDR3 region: CASSQMTDTQYF. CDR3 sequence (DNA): TGTGCCAGTAGTCAAATGACAGATACGCAGTATTTT.

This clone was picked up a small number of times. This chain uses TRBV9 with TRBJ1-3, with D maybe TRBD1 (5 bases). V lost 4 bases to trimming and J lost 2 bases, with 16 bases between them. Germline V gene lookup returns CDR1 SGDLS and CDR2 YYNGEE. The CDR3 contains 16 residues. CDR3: CASSSGAGGTGNTIYF. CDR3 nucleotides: TGTGCCAGCAGCTCCGGGGCGGGAGGAACTGGAAACACCATATATTTT.

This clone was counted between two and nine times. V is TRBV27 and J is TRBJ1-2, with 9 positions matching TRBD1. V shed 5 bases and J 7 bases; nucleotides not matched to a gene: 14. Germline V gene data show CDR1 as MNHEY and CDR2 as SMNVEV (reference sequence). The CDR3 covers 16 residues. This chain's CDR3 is CASSENDPGTGSGYTF. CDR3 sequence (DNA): TGTGCCAGCAGTGAAAACGATCCCGGGACAGGGTCTGGCTACACCTTC.

The CDR3: CASSLEAGSSYEQYF. The CDR3 region has the DNA TGTGCCAGCAGCTTGGAGGCGGGGAGCTCCTACGAGCAGTACTTC. The chain combines TRBV5-4 with TRBJ2-7, with TRBD2 as a possible D gene (6 bases). Trimming stripped 0 bases from V and 0 bases from J, with 10 bases between. There are 15 residues in the CDR3. Germline CDR1 is SGHNT and CDR2 is YYREEE (reference sequence).

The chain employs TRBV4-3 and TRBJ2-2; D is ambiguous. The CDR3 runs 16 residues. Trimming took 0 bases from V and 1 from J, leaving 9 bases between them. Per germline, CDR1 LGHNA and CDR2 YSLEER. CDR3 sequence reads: CASSQESARNTGELFF. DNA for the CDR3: TGCGCCAGCAGCCAAGAATCCGCGAGGAACACCGGGGAGCTGTTTTTT.

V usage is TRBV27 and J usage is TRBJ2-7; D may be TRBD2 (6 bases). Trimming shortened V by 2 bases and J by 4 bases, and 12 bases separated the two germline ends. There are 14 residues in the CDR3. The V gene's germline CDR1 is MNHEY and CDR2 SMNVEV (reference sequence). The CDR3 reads CASSLSRDSYEQYF. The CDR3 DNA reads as TGTGCCAGCAGTTTAAGCAGGGACTCGTACGAGCAGTACTTC.

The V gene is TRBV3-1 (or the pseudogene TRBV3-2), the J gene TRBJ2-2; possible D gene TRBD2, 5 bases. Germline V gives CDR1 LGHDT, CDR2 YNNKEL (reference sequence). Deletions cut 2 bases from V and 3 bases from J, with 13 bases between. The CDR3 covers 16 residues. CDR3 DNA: TGTGCCAGCAGCCAACAAGCCCGGGGTTACACCGGGGAGCTGTTTTTT. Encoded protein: CASSQQARGYTGELFF.

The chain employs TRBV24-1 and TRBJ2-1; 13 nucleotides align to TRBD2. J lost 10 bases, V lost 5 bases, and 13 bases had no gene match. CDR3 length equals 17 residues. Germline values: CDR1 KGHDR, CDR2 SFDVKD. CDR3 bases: TGTGCCACCAGTGGTCACCAACTAGCGGGAGGGCCGACCGAGCAGTTCTTC. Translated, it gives CATSGHQLAGGPTEQFF.

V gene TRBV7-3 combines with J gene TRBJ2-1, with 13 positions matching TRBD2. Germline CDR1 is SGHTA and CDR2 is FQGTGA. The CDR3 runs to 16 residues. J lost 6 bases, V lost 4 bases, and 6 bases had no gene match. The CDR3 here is CASSSPGLAGVNEQFF. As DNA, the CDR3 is TGTGCCAGCAGCTCCCCTGGACTAGCGGGAGTCAATGAGCAGTTCTTC.

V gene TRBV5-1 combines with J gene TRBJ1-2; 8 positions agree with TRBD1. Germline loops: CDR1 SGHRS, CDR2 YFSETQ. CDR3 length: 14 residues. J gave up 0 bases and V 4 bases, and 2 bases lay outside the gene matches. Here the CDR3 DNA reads TGCGCCAGCAGCAAACAGGGGGCTAACTATGGCTACACCTTC. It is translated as CASSKQGANYGYTF.

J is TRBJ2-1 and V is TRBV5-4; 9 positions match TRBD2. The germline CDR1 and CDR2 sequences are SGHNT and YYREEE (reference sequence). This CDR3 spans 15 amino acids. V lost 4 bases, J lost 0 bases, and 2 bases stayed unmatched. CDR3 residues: CASSPTSGSYNEQFF. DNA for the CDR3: TGTGCCAGCAGCCCGACTAGCGGCTCCTACAATGAGCAGTTCTTC. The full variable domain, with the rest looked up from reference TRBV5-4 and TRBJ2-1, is ETGVTQSPTHLIKTRGQQVTLRCSSQSGHNTVSWYQQALGQGPQFIFQYYREEENGRGNFPPRFSGLQFPNYSSELNVNALELDDSALYLCASSPTSGSYNEQFFGPGTRLTVL.

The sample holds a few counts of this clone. CDR3 nucleotide sequence: TGTGCCAGCAGCCTCTCTGGGAGGGAGGGCCTTTTCTACACCTTC. It encodes CASSLSGREGLFYTF. The chain joins TRBV7-2 to TRBJ1-2; D is ambiguous. The V end was cut by 5 bases, the J end by 10 bases, with 23 bases between. Germline V CDR1 and CDR2: SGHTA, FQGNSA. The CDR3 runs to 15 residues.

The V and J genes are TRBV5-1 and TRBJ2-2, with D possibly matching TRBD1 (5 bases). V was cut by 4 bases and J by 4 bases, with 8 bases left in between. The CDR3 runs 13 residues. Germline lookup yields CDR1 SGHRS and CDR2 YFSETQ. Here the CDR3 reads CASSRTSTGELFF. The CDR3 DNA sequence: TGCGCCAGCAGCCGGACAAGCACCGGGGAGCTGTTTTTT.

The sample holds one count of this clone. The CDR3 DNA reads as TGCGCCAGCAGCCAAGCCGGGACAGGCCCAATAAGGGAGCAGTACTTC. This encodes CASSQAGTGPIREQYF. The V gene is TRBV4-1, the J gene TRBJ2-7; 8 positions agree with TRBD1. The CDR3 is made up of 16 amino acids. Germline V gives CDR1 MGHRA, CDR2 YSYEKL. V dropped 1 base and J dropped 7; count of bases not matched to a gene: 12.

The CDR3 DNA reads TGCAGTGCTAGTCCGACTAGCGGGCCTTGGGATACGCAGTATTTT. Residues: CSASPTSGPWDTQYF. The V call is TRBV20-1, the J call TRBJ2-3, with 10 bases matching TRBD2. The junction had 9 bases not matched to a gene; V was cut back by 3 bases and J by 6 bases. CDR3 length: 15 amino acids. CDR1 and CDR2 from the germline V gene are DFQATT and SNEGSKA (reference sequence).

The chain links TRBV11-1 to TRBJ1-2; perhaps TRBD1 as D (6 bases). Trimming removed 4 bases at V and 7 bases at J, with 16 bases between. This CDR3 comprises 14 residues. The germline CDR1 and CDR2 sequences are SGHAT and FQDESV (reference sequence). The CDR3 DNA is TGTGCCAGCAGCTCGAGAGACAGGTGGAGTGGCTACACCTTC. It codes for CASSSRDRWSGYTF.

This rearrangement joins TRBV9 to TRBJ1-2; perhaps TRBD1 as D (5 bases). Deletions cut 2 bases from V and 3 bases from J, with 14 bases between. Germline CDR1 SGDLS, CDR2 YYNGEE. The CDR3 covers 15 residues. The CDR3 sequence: CASSVSGGRDYGYTF. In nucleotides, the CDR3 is TGTGCCAGCAGCGTCAGCGGGGGGAGAGACTATGGCTACACCTTC.

The CDR3 DNA sequence: TGTGCCAGCAGGGTTACAGGGTATGACCCTGAAGCTTTCTTT. Its translation is CASRVTGYDPEAFF. V usage is TRBV2 and J usage is TRBJ1-1; possibly TRBD1 for D (6 bases). Germline CDR1 and CDR2: SNHLY and FYNNEI. The V gene lost 6 bases and the J gene lost 6 bases, with 17 bases spanning the gap. The CDR3 has 14 amino acids.

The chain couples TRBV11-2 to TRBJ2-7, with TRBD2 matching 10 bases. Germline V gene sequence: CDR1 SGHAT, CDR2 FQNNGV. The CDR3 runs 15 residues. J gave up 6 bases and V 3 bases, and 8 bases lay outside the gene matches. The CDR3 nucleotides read TGTGCCAGCAGCTTCACAGCGGGAGGGCCGGGCGAGCAGTACTTC. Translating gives CASSFTAGGPGEQYF.

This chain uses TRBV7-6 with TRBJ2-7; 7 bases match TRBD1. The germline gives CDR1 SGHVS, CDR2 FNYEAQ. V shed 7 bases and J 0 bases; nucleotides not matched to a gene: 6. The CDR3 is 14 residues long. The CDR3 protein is CASTRDSDSYEQYF. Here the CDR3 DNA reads TGTGCCAGCACCCGGGACAGCGACTCCTACGAGCAGTACTTC.

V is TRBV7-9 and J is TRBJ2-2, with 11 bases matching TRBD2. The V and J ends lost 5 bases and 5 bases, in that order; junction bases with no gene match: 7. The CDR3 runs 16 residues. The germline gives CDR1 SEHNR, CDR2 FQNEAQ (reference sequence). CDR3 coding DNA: TGTGCCAGCAGCACCCCTATAGCGGGAGGGACCGGGGAGCTGTTTTTT. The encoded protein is CASSTPIAGGTGELFF.

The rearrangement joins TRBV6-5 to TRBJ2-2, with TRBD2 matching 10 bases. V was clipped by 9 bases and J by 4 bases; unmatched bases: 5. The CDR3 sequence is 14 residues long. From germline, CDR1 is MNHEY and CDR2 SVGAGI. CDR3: CASSSGSSTGELFF. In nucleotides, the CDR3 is TGTGCCAGTTCTAGCGGGAGTTCCACCGGGGAGCTGTTTTTT.